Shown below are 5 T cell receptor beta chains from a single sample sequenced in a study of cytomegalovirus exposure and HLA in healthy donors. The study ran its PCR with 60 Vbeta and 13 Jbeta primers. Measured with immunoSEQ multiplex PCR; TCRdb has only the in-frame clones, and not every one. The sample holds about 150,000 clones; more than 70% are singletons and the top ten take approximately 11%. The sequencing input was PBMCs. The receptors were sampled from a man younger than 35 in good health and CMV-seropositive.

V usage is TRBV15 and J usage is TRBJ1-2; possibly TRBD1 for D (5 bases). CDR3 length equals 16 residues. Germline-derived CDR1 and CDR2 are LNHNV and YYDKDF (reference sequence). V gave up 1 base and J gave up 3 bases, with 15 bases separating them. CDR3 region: CATSRALSTGHYGYTF. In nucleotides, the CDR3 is TGTGCCACCAGCAGAGCCCTGTCAACAGGACACTATGGCTACACCTTC.

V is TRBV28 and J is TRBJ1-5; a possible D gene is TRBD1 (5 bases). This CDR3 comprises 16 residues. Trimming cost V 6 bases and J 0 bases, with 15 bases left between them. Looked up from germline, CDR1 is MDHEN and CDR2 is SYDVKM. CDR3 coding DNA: TGTGCCAGCAGCACTAGGGGCGGGGATAGCAATCAGCCCCAGCATTTT. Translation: CASSTRGGDSNQPQHF.

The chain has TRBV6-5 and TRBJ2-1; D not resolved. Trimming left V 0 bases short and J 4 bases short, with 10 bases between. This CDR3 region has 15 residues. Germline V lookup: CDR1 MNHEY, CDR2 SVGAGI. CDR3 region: CASSYSAATYNEQFF. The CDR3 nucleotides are TGTGCCAGCAGTTACTCGGCGGCCACTTACAATGAGCAGTTCTTC.

The CDR3 DNA reads TGTGCCAGCAGTGGACTTACAGACAACAATGAGCAGTTCTTC. It encodes CASSGLTDNNEQFF. The chain recombines TRBV6-5 with TRBJ2-1, with D tentatively TRBD2 (5 bases). This CDR3 region has 14 residues. V was shortened by 5 bases and J by 5 bases, with 13 bases between the two germline ends. Germline lookup yields CDR1 MNHEY and CDR2 SVGAGI.

The CDR3 sequence is CASSIVRYSNQPQHF. The CDR3 nucleotides are TGTGCCAGTAGTATAGTGAGGTATAGCAATCAGCCCCAGCATTTT. V is TRBV19 and J is TRBJ1-5, with D unclear. The CDR3 has 15 amino acids. V was trimmed by 1 base and J by 0 bases, leaving 7 bases between them. Germline lookup yields CDR1 LNHDA and CDR2 SQIVND (reference sequence).